This is a list of T cell receptor beta chains from one sample in a study of blood T cells in healthy people across ages. TCRdb used MiXCR to reprocess the 5' RACE reads, holding one entry per CDR3 protein. The table includes approximately 1.5 million distinct CDR3 sequences, less than 45% detected once. Sequencing was done on a sample of blood. The receptors shown here come from a woman between 18 and 30 years old in good health. Both conserved end residues are part of each CDR3. A D gene is named only where the DNA matches it firmly. Clone size is not always given. Where it is, it says once, few, many or a class for expanded clones.

j_gene: TRBJ1-2; v_gene: TRBV5-4; abundance: .; d_gene: .; CDR3nt: TGTGCCAGCAGCTTGGGTGGCGGATCATACGATTATGGCTACACCTTC; CDR3aa: CASSLGGGSYDYGYTF
j_gene: TRBJ1-2; v_gene: TRBV12-3/TRBV12-4; abundance: many; d_gene: .; CDR3nt: TGTGCCAGCAAGAGGCACTATGGCTACACCTTC; CDR3aa: CASKRHYGYTF
j_gene: TRBJ2-1; v_gene: TRBV3-1; abundance: .; d_gene: .; CDR3nt: TGTGCCAGCAGCCAAGATAGACTGGGGAATGAGCAGTTCTTC; CDR3aa: CASSQDRLGNEQFF
j_gene: TRBJ2-5; v_gene: TRBV20-1; abundance: .; d_gene: TRBD1; CDR3nt: TGCAGTGCTAGCGGGACAGGCAAACTCCTTCAAGAGACCCAGTACTTC; CDR3aa: CSASGTGKLLQETQYF
j_gene: TRBJ2-7; v_gene: TRBV27; abundance: many; d_gene: .; CDR3nt: TGTGCCAGCAGTTCACAGGGTCCTGTCTACGAGCAGTACTTC; CDR3aa: CASSSQGPVYEQYF
j_gene: TRBJ2-2; v_gene: TRBV18; abundance: .; d_gene: .; CDR3nt: TGTGCCAGCTCCCTCGGGACACAGAACACCGGGGAGCTGTTTTTT; CDR3aa: CASSLGTQNTGELFF
j_gene: TRBJ2-5; v_gene: TRBV4-1; abundance: .; d_gene: .; CDR3nt: TGCGCCAGCAGCCAAGGGTATGGGACCCAGTACTTC; CDR3aa: CASSQGYGTQYF
j_gene: TRBJ2-5; v_gene: TRBV7-2; abundance: .; d_gene: TRBD2; CDR3nt: TGTGCCAGCAGCGAGGGACTAGCGGGAGGTGGTGAGCAGTACTTC; CDR3aa: CASSEGLAGGGEQYF
j_gene: TRBJ1-1; v_gene: TRBV7-9; abundance: .; d_gene: .; CDR3nt: TGTGCCAGCAGCTTATTCCAGGGGAACACTGAAGCTTTCTTT; CDR3aa: CASSLFQGNTEAFF
j_gene: TRBJ2-5; v_gene: TRBV27; abundance: few; d_gene: TRBD2; CDR3nt: TGTGCCAGCAGTTCCGGGACTAGGTTAGAGACCCAGTACTTC; CDR3aa: CASSSGTRLETQYF
j_gene: TRBJ1-2; v_gene: TRBV2; abundance: .; d_gene: .; CDR3nt: TGTGCCAGCAGTGTGAGGACGACCTATGGCTACACCTTC; CDR3aa: CASSVRTTYGYTF
j_gene: TRBJ1-1; v_gene: TRBV20-1; abundance: few; d_gene: TRBD1; CDR3nt: TGCAGTGCTAGCGCTAGGACAGGTCGCGAGGCTTTCTTT; CDR3aa: CSASARTGREAFF
j_gene: TRBJ2-1; v_gene: TRBV5-4; abundance: .; d_gene: .; CDR3nt: TGTGCCAGCAACTTGGTAGACTCCCCCCCGGGGAATGAGCAGTTCTTC; CDR3aa: CASNLVDSPPGNEQFF
j_gene: TRBJ2-6; v_gene: TRBV3-1; abundance: once; d_gene: TRBD1; CDR3nt: TGTGCCAGCAGCTGGACAGGACATGGGTCTGGGGCCAACGTCCTGACTTTC; CDR3aa: CASSWTGHGSGANVLTF
j_gene: TRBJ2-4; v_gene: TRBV5-5; abundance: .; d_gene: TRBD2; CDR3nt: TGTGCCAGCAGCGAACCGGGACTAGCGGGAGAAAACATTCAGTACTTC; CDR3aa: CASSEPGLAGENIQYF
j_gene: TRBJ1-1; v_gene: TRBV4-1; abundance: .; d_gene: .; CDR3nt: TGCGCCAGCAGCCAAGTTCTAGGGGGTAGAACTGAAGCTTTCTTT; CDR3aa: CASSQVLGGRTEAFF
j_gene: TRBJ2-3; v_gene: TRBV20-1; abundance: few; d_gene: .; CDR3nt: TGCAGTGCTAGAGATACGCAGGTGGATACGCAGTATTTT; CDR3aa: CSARDTQVDTQYF
j_gene: TRBJ1-5; v_gene: TRBV29-1; abundance: few; d_gene: .; CDR3nt: TGCAGCCCAAGAACGACAGGAGGCCAGGAGAAAGGCCCCCAGCATTTT; CDR3aa: CSPRTTGGQEKGPQHF
j_gene: TRBJ2-1; v_gene: TRBV3-1; abundance: .; d_gene: .; CDR3nt: TGTGCCAGCAGCCAACATGGGCCCGGGGAATACTACAATGAGCAGTTCTTC; CDR3aa: CASSQHGPGEYYNEQFF
j_gene: TRBJ2-1; v_gene: TRBV4-3; abundance: many; d_gene: .; CDR3nt: TGCGCCAGCAGCCAAGTTGGCTCCTACAATGAGCAGTTCTTC; CDR3aa: CASSQVGSYNEQFF
j_gene: TRBJ2-7; v_gene: TRBV12-3/TRBV12-4; abundance: few; d_gene: .; CDR3nt: TGTGCCAGCAGCTTTTCAGACCCGCGCGACGAGCAGTACTTC; CDR3aa: CASSFSDPRDEQYF
j_gene: TRBJ2-1; v_gene: TRBV7-2; abundance: .; d_gene: TRBD1; CDR3nt: TGTGCCAGCAGCGCACCAGGGGGAGCGATCCACAATGAGCAGTTCTTC; CDR3aa: CASSAPGGAIHNEQFF
j_gene: TRBJ1-5; v_gene: TRBV12-3/TRBV12-4; abundance: few; d_gene: TRBD1; CDR3nt: TGTGCCAGCAGTACCACACGCCCGACAGGGGGGTTTCAGCCCCAGCATTTT; CDR3aa: CASSTTRPTGGFQPQHF
j_gene: TRBJ1-2; v_gene: TRBV7-2; abundance: .; d_gene: .; CDR3nt: TGTGCCAGCAGCTTAGCGGGCGTCCTGGCAGGTGGCTACACCTTC; CDR3aa: CASSLAGVLAGGYTF
j_gene: TRBJ2-7; v_gene: TRBV7-2; abundance: few; d_gene: .; CDR3nt: TGTGCCAGCAGCTTAGCACTAGATATCCCACCTACCTACGAGCAGTACTTC; CDR3aa: CASSLALDIPPTYEQYF
j_gene: TRBJ2-2; v_gene: TRBV29-1; abundance: .; d_gene: .; CDR3nt: TGCAGCGTTGCATCGGGGGCCAACACCGGGGAGCTGTTTTTT; CDR3aa: CSVASGANTGELFF
j_gene: TRBJ2-5; v_gene: TRBV27; abundance: few; d_gene: TRBD1; CDR3nt: TGTGCCAGCAGCATTACACTGGGACAGGGGACCCAGTACTTC; CDR3aa: CASSITLGQGTQYF
j_gene: TRBJ1-1; v_gene: TRBV5-1; abundance: few; d_gene: .; CDR3nt: TGCGCCAGCAGCTTGGGAGTTCAGGGAGACACTGAAGCTTTCTTT; CDR3aa: CASSLGVQGDTEAFF
j_gene: TRBJ1-4; v_gene: TRBV5-1; abundance: .; d_gene: .; CDR3nt: TGCGCCAGCAGCTTGAACAGGCCGAATGAAAAACTGTTTTTT; CDR3aa: CASSLNRPNEKLFF
j_gene: TRBJ2-5; v_gene: TRBV7-2; abundance: .; d_gene: TRBD2; CDR3nt: TGTGCCAGCAGCTTAGGCCTAGCGGTGCGTGAGACCCAGTACTTC; CDR3aa: CASSLGLAVRETQYF
j_gene: TRBJ2-7; v_gene: TRBV4-1; abundance: .; d_gene: .; CDR3nt: TGCGCCAGCAGCCAAGATGGGCAGGCCTACGAGCAGTACTTC; CDR3aa: CASSQDGQAYEQYF
j_gene: TRBJ2-7; v_gene: TRBV13; abundance: .; d_gene: .; CDR3nt: TGTGCCAGCAGCTTAGGAAACGGCATCCAGGGTTCCTACGAGCAGTACTTC; CDR3aa: CASSLGNGIQGSYEQYF
j_gene: TRBJ2-1; v_gene: TRBV4-3; abundance: once; d_gene: TRBD2; CDR3nt: TGCGCCAGCAGCCCTAAGACTAGCGGGGCGAGCAATGAGCAGTTCTTC; CDR3aa: CASSPKTSGASNEQFF